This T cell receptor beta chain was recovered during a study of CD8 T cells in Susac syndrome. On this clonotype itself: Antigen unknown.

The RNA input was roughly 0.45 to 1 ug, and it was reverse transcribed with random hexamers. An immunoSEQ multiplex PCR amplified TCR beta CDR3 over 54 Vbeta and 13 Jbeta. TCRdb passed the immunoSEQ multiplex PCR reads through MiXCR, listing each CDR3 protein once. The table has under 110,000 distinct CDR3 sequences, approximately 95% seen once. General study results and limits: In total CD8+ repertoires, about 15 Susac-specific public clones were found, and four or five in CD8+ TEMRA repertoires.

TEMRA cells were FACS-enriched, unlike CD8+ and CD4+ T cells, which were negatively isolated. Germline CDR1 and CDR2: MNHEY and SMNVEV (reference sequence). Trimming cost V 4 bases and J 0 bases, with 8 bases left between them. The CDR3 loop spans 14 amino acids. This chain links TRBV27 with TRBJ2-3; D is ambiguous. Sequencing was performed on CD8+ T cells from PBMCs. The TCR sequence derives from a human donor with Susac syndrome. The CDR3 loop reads CASSSGESTDTQYF. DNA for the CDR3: TGTGCCAGCAGTTCTGGCGAAAGCACAGATACGCAGTATTTT.